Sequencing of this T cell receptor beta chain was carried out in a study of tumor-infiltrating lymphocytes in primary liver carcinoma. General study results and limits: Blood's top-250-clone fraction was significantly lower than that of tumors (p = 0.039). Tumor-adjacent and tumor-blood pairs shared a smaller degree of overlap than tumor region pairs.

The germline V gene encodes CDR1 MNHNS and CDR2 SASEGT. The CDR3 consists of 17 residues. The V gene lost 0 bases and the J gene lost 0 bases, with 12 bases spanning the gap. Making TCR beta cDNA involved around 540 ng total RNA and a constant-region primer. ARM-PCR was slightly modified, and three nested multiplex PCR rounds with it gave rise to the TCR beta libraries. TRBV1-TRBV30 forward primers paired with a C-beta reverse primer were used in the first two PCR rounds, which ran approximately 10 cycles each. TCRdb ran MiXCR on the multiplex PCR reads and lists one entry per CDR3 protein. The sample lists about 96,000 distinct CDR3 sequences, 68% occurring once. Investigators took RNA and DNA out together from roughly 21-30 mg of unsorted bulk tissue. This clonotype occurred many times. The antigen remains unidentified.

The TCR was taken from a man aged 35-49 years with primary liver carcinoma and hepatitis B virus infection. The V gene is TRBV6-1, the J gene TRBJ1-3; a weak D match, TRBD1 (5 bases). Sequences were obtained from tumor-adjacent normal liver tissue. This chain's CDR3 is CASSEARDAFSGNTIYF. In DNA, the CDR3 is TGTGCCAGCAGTGAAGCAAGGGACGCCTTCTCTGGAAACACCATATATTTT.